The clone carrying this T cell receptor beta chain was picked up a small number of times. Its antigen is unidentified. This record comes from a study of beta chain features in type 1 diabetes. Whole-study results and caveats: When Type 1 diabetes patients were examined, their TCRB CDR3s proved moderately but significantly shorter in all four CD4+ subsets. The study found that naive, central memory and Treg TCRB repertoires appeared more similar in patients than in healthy donors.

This CDR3 is 15 amino acids long. Trimming stripped 6 bases from V and 4 bases from J, with 17 bases between. CD4+ naive, central memory, regulatory and stem cell-like memory cells were sorted via CD45RO/CCR7/CD25/CD127/CD95/CD27. The isolated RNA, all of it, was reverse transcribed, so expressed TCRB transcripts were what got sequenced. Profiled with immunoSEQ multiplex PCR; TCRdb holds only in-frame clones, not every one. This table holds some 170,000 clones, about 63% found once. The sequencing input was naive CD4+ T cells from blood. The chain employs TRBV23-1 and TRBJ2-3; tentatively, D is TRBD2 (6 bases). TRBV23-1 is designated an ORF whose function remains uncertain. This TCR came from a man aged 30 to 39 with type 1 diabetes. Here the CDR3 reads CASRFLREASDTQYF. The DNA of the CDR3 is TGCGCCAGCAGATTTCTCAGGGAGGCATCAGATACGCAGTATTTT.